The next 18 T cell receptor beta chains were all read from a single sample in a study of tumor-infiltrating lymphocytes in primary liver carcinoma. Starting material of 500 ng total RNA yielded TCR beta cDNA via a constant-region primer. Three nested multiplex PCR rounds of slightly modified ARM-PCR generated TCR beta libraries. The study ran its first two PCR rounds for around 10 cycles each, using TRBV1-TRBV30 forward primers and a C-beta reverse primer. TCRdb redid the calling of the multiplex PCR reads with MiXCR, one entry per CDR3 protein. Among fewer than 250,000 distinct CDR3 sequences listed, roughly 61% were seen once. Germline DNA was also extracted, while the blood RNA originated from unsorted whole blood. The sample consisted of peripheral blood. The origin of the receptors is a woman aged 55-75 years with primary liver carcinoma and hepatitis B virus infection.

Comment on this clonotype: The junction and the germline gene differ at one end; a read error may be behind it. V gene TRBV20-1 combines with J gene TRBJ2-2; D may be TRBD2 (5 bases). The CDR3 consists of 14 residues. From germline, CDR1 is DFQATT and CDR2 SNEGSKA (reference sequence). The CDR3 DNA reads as TGCAGTGCTAGAGTCGGAGACAACATCGGGGAGCTGGTTTTT. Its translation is CSARVGDNIGELVF.

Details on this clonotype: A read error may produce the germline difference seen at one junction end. DNA for the CDR3: TGTGCCAGCAGCCGGGACAGGGCAAGGAATATGCAGTATTTC. This sequence encodes CASSRDRARNMQYF. The chain uses TRBV12-3 or TRBV12-4 and TRBJ2-3; 9 positions match TRBD1. This CDR3 is built from 14 residues.

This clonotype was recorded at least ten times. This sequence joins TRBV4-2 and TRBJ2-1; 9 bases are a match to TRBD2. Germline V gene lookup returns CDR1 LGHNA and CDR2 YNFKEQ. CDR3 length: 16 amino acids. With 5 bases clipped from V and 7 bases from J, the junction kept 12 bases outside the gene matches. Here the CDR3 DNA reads TGTGCCAGCAGCACGAGGGAAAGCGGGAGGAAAAATGAGCAGTTCTTC. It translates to CASSTRESGRKNEQFF.

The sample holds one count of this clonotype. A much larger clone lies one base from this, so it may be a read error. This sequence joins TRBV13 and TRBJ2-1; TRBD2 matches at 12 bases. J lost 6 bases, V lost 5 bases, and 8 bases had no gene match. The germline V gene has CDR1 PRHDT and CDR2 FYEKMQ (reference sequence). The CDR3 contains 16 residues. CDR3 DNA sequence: TGTGCCAGCAGCCCAATAGGACTAGCGGGGAGCAATGAGCAGTTCTTC. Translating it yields CASSPIGLAGSNEQFF.

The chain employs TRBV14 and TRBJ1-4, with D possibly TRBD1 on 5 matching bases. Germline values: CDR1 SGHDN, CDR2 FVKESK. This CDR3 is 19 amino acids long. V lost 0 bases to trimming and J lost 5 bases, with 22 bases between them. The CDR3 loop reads CASSQDFETRGSGNEKLFF. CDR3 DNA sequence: TGTGCCAGCAGCCAAGATTTCGAGACAAGGGGCTCTGGGAATGAAAAACTGTTTTTT.

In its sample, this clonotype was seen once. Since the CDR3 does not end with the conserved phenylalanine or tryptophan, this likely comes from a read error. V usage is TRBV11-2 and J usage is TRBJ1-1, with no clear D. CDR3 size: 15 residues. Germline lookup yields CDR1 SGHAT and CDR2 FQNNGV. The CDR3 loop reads CTSSLEPGPNTEAFI. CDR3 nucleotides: TGTACCAGCAGCTTAGAACCTGGACCGAACACTGAAGCTTTCATT.

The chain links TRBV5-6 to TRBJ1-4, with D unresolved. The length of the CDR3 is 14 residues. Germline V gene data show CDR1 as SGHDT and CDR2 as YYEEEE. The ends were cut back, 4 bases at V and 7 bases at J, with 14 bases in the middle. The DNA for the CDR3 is TGTGCCAGCAGCGGTACAAGGGCAGCTGAAAAACTGTTTTTT. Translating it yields CASSGTRAAEKLFF.

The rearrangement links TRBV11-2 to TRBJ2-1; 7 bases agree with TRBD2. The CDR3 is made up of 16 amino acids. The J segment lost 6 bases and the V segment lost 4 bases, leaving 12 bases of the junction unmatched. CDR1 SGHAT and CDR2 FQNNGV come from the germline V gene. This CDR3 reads CASSYPGTNGSNEQFF. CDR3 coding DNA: TGTGCCAGCAGCTACCCCGGGACTAACGGTAGCAATGAGCAGTTCTTC.

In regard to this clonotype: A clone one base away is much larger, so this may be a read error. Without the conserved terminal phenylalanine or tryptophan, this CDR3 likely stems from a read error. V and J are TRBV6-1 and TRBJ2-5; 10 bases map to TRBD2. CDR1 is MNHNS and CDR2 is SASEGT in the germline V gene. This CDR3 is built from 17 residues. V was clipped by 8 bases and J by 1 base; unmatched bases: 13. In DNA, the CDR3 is TGTGCCAGCGTAAGGCTAGCGGGAGCGACACTCCAAGAGACCCAGTACCTC. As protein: CASVRLAGATLQETQYL.

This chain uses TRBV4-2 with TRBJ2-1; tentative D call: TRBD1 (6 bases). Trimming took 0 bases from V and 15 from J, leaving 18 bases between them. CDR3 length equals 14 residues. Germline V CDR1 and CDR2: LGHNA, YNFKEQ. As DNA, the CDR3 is TGTGCCAGCAGCCAAGATAGGGGAGACAGGTTCGCGTTCTTC. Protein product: CASSQDRGDRFAFF.

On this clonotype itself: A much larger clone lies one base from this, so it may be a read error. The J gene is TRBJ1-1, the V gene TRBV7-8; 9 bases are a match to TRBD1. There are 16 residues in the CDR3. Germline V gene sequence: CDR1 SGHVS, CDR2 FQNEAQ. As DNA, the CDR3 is TGTCCCAGCAGCTCAAGGACAGGGGCATTGAACACTGAAGCTTTCTTT. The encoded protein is CPSSSRTGALNTEAFF.

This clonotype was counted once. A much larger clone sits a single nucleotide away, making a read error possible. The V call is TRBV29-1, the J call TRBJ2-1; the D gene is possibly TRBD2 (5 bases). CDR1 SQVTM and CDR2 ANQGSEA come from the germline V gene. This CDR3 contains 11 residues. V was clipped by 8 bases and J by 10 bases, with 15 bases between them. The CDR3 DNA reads TGCAGCTCAGAGCGGTACCCCGAGCAGTTCTTC. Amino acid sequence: CSSERYPEQFF.

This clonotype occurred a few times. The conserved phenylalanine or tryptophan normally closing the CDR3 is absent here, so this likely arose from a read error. Here the CDR3 DNA reads TGCAGCTCACGAGGGTTAGCGGGCGTCACAGATACGCAGTATTCT. Translation gives CSSRGLAGVTDTQYS. The J gene is TRBJ2-3, the V gene TRBV29-1, with 7 bases lining up with TRBD2. This CDR3 comprises 15 residues. Germline CDR1 reads SQVTM; CDR2 reads ANQGSEA. The trim removed 8 bases at V and 2 bases at J, leaving 13 bases unmatched.

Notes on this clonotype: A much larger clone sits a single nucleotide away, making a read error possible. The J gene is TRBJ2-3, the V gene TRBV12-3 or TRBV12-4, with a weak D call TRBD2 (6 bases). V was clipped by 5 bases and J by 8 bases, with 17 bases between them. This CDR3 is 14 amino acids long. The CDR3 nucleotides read TGTGCCAGCAGTCCGCCGGACCCCGGGGGTACGCAGTATTTT. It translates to CASSPPDPGGTQYF.

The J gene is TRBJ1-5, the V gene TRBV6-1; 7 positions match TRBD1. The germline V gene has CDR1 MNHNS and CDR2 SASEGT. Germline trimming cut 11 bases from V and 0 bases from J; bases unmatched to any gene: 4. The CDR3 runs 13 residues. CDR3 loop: CAGGQHSNQPQHF. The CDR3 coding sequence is TGTGCCGGGGGACAGCATAGCAATCAGCCCCAGCATTTT.

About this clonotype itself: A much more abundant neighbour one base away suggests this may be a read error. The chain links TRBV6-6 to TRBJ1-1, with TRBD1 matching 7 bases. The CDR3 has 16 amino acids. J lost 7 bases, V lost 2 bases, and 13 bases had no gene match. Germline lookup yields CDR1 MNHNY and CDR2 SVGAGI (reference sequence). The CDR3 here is CASSYAPRQGSGEAFF. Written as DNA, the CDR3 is TGTGCCAGCAGTTACGCCCCCAGACAGGGCAGCGGTGAAGCTTTCTTT.

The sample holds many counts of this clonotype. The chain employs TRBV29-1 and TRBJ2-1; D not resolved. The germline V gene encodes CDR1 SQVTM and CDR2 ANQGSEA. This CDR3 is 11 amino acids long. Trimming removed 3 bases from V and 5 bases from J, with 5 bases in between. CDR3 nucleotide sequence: TGCAGCGTTGACGAAAACAATGAGCAGTTCTTC. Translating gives CSVDENNEQFF.

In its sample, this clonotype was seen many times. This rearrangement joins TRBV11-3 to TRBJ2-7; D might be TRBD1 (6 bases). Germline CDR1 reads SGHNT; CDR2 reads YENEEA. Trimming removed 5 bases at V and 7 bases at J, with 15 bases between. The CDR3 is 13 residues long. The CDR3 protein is CASSLFPQGEQYF. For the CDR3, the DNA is TGTGCCAGCAGCCTTTTCCCCCAGGGGGAGCAGTACTTC.